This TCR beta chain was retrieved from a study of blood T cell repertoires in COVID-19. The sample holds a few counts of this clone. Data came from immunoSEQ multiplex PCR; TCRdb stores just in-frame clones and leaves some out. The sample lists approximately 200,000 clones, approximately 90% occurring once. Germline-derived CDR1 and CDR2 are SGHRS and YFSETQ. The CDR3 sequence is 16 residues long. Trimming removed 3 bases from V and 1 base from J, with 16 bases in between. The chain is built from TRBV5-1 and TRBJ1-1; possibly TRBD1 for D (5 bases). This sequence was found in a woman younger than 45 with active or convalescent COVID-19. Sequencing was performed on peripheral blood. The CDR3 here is CASSWNPRGGNTEAFF. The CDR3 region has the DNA TGCGCCAGCAGCTGGAACCCTAGGGGAGGGAACACTGAAGCTTTCTTT.